This TCR beta chain was captured in a study of blood T cell repertoires in COVID-19 (dated by TCRdb to about 2020). About the investigation overall: Samples covering the acute and convalescent phases of COVID-19 were provided by collaborators in the United States, Italy and Spain. Samples were obtained from the ongoing ImmuneRACE study (first 160 participants) and from some 1,300 subjects provided by 6 global collaborators. The repertoires were released in a freely available public database intended as a resource for research on the immune response to SARS-CoV-2. Subjects who had been exposed to COVID-19, were actively infected with it, or had recovered from it provided the deeply sampled blood TCRbeta repertoires that made up the dataset. A de-identified subject ID, COVID-19 status, age in years and sex were almost always included in the sample metadata. The material from the prospective study consisted of cDNA or gDNA derived from T cells, B-cell-depleted T cells, or PBMCs. Where available, HLA class I and class II types were obtained from metadata supplied by the sample provider rather than from assay-based typing.

The immunoSEQ Assay, a bias-controlled multiplex PCR, was used to amplify TCRbeta CDR3 regions from genomic DNA. The authors' pipeline ran thus. Within the assay, amplification of reference gene primers was used to estimate how many nucleated cells each sample contained. To quantify the absolute abundance of each unique TCRbeta CDR3 rearrangement, sequence reads were collapsed and filtered. For each sample, productive Simpson clonality was calculated as the square root of Simpson's diversity index across productive rearrangements. Entries here come from immuneACCESS through TCRdb and include only in-frame sequences with V and J called. Some clones fail to appear in such tables; in the studies checked, an unresolved V gene covers under half of the shortfall, and the cause of the remainder is unknown. That table gives V, J and clone size, and the DNA gave D and trimming. The sample yields about 300,000 clones; about nine tenths were counted once. The top ten clonotypes cover approximately 6.5% of the sample.

General conclusions and limits of the study: The amount of clinical and demographic metadata varied by source and participant and was provided uncurated.

One collaborating source in Seattle enrolled patients during active infection and followed them longitudinally through the course of disease. The collaborating institutions used their own protocols to collect whole blood in K2EDTA tubes. Collaborator samples were shipped for TCRbeta analysis as frozen whole blood, isolated PBMCs, or DNA extracted from either sample type. CDR1 and CDR2, per the germline V gene (reference sequence), are SGHNT and YYREEE. The CDR3, from cysteine to phenylalanine, totals 16 residues. Of all the DNA, just the CDR3 is kept, 48 bases in frame from base 1. Trimming takes 4 bases off V and 3 bases off J; junction bases not matched to a gene: 7. A word on this clone: Its antigen has not been determined. The sample holds no much larger clone one base away, and base qualities are not on file.

The V gene is TRBV5-4 and the J gene is TRBJ2-2, and 9 junctional nucleotides match TRBD2. Sequences were obtained from peripheral blood. This TCR came from a woman between 45 and 65 years old with COVID-19, enrolled during active disease. The nucleotide sequence reads TGTGCCAGCAGCCCCCGAGCGGGAGGTGACACCGGGGAGCTGTTTTTT. This sequence encodes CASSPRAGGDTGELFF.